Described below is a single TCR beta chain sequence and its context. Its target is unknown. The source of the sample is a study of T-cell reconstitution after alpha-beta-depleted transplantation in children. General observations from the study: Diversity of TCRbeta at day 60 was high in some patients, arising from surviving recipient T cells and thymic progenitors. About two months after transplant, alpha-beta T cells reportedly came from several hundred expanded graft clones.

Unique molecular identifiers were used in preparing the TCRbeta library. Each CDR3 protein gets one entry after TCRdb re-called the PCR reads with MiXCR. Of just under 250,000 distinct CDR3 sequences in the sample, roughly a quarter were seen once. The CDR3 consists of 21 residues. This TCR was recovered from a girl aged 2 to 10 with Fanconi anemia, due to receive a stem cell transplant. J is TRBJ2-7 and V is TRBV21-1; the tabulated D call, TRBD2, remains unverified against the DNA. TRBV21-1 is noted as a pseudogene. Here the sequenced sample was PBMCs, taken before TCRalphabeta/CD19-depleted stem cell transplant. The CDR3 loop is CASSKAPRTSGRSLERGEQYF. CDR3 nucleotide sequence: TGTGCCAGCAGCAAAGCGCCAAGGACTAGCGGGAGATCTCTAGAACGGGGTGAGCAGTACTTC.